The subject of this entry is one TCR beta chain. Per the original methods: Scientists estimated how many nucleated cells there were by amplifying reference gene primers. Sequencing used immunoSEQ multiplex PCR; TCRdb keeps in-frame clones, though not all of them. V and J calls and clone size are as listed in that table; D and trimming were resolved from the DNA. The data contain about 160,000 clones, roughly 85% of them seen just once; the ten biggest clones take up approximately 3%. The data are from a study of blood T cell repertoires in COVID-19. Study background: The samples span acute and convalescent COVID-19 from the United States, Italy and Spain. Sample material is recorded as cDNA or gDNA derived from T cells, B-cell-depleted T cells, or PBMCs.

Trimming took 1 base from V and 2 from J; bases not matched to a gene: 8. Germline V gene data show CDR1 as KGHSH and CDR2 as LQKENI. This CDR3 has 18 amino acids. The genes are TRBV18 and TRBJ1-2; 12 nucleotides line up with TRBD1. The sequenced sample was peripheral blood. This TCR derives from a human donor with acute or convalescent COVID-19. The donor label of this sample is uncertain. The CDR3 nucleotides are TGTGCCAGCTCACCACTCCCCCGGGACAGGGGGCGCAACTATGGCTACACCTTC. Protein sequence: CASSPLPRDRGRNYGYTF.